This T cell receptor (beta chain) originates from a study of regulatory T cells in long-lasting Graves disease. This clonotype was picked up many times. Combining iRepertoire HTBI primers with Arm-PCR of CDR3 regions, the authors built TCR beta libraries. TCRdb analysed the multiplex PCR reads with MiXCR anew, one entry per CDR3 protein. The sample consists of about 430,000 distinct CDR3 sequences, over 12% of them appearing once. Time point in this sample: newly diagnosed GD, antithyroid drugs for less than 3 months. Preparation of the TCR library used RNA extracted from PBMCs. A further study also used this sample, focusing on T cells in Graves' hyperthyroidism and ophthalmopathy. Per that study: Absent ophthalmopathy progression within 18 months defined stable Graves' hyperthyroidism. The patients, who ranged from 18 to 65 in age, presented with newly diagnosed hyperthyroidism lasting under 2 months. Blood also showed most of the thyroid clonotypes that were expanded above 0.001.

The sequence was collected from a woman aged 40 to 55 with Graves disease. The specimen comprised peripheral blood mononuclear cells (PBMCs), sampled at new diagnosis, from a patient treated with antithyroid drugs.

This chain's CDR3 is CASSTPNNLGRTGSSTEAFF. CDR3 in DNA: TGTGCCAGCAGCACACCCAACAACTTAGGCCGGACAGGTTCGAGTACTGAAGCTTTCTTT. The chain joins TRBV7-9 to TRBJ1-1; 7 bases are a match to TRBD1. CDR1 is SEHNR and CDR2 is FQNEAQ in the germline V gene (reference sequence). The J segment lost 5 bases and the V segment lost 5 bases, leaving 26 bases of the junction unmatched. This CDR3 contains 20 residues.